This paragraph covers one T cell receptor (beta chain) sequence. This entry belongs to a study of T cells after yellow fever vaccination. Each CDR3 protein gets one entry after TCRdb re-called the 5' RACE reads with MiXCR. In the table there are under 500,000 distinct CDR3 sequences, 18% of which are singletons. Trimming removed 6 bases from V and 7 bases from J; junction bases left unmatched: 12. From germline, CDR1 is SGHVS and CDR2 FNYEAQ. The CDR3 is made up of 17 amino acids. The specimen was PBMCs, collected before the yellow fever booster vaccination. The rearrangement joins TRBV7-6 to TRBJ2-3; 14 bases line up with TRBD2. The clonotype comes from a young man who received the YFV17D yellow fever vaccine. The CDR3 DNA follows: TGTGCCAGCAGGTCCAACCGACTAGCGGGGGGGCCCAATACGCAGTATTTT. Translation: CASRSNRLAGGPNTQYF.